This T cell receptor beta chain was recorded in a study of T cells in Graves' hyperthyroidism and ophthalmopathy. RNA transcripts yielded amplified TCR beta CDR3 regions. The HTBI primer set served for first-round RT-PCR of the TCR CDR3. In TCRdb, the multiplex PCR reads were re-called with MiXCR into one record per CDR3 protein. The repertoire holds about 700,000 distinct CDR3 sequences, with roughly 15% as singletons. The germline V gene encodes CDR1 MNHEY and CDR2 SVGEGT. Trimming shortened V by 7 bases and J by 0 bases, and 12 bases separated the two germline ends. The length of the CDR3 is 14 residues.

The chain uses TRBV6-2 or TRBV6-3 and TRBJ1-2; D call uncertain. Source material: blood. The clonotype was recovered from a woman aged 18-30 years with Graves' hyperthyroidism. CDR3 in DNA: TGTGCCAGCAATGACCGAAGCACTAACTATGGCTACACCTTC. It is translated as CASNDRSTNYGYTF.